This paragraph covers one T cell receptor (beta chain) sequence. The sample comes from a study of technical replicates of blood from a few donors. The data were produced by immunoSEQ multiplex PCR, yet TCRdb's version contains in-frame clones alone and is incomplete. The repertoire holds more than 65,000 clones, roughly 94% seen once, with 0.2% to 0.3% in the top ten. J was trimmed by 2 bases and V by 0 bases; bases with no gene match: 5. The CDR3 has 16 residues. Germline-derived CDR1 and CDR2 are LGHNA and YNFKEQ. The sequencing input was T cells isolated from PBMCs. The clonotype comes from a human donor in good health. The chain uses TRBV4-2 and TRBJ2-3; 7 bases map to TRBD2. The CDR3 DNA reads as TGTGCCAGCAGCCAAGAGGCGGGGGTATTCACAGATACGCAGTATTTT. Encoded protein: CASSQEAGVFTDTQYF.